The 9 T cell receptor beta chains reported below all come from one sample, sequenced in a study of shared clonotypes between healthy human individuals. Libraries were prepared by immunoSEQ multiplex PCR; TCRdb keeps only in-frame clonotypes and omits some of them. The top ten hold 1.5% of the sample, which has approximately 980,000 clones, roughly 72% seen once. The sample consisted of memory CD4+ T cells sorted from blood. Subset: CD45RA-negative fraction. The receptors originated from a man in his late teens or twenties in good health.

This sequence joins TRBV27 and TRBJ2-7; D might be TRBD1 (6 bases). This CDR3 is built from 12 residues. Trimming removed 8 bases from V and 2 bases from J, with 10 bases in between. Germline V gene data show CDR1 as MNHEY and CDR2 as SMNVEV (reference sequence). The DNA of the CDR3 is TGTGCCAGCTCGGGACACCCCTACGAGCAGTACTTC. Residues: CASSGHPYEQYF.

The rearrangement joins TRBV7-2 to TRBJ2-1, with D perhaps being TRBD1 or TRBD2 (5 bases each). CDR3 length: 17 residues. V was cut by 0 bases and J by 4 bases, with 16 bases left in between. CDR1 SGHTA and CDR2 FQGNSA come from the germline V gene. CDR3 region: CASSLAAGTARYNEQFF. In DNA, the CDR3 is TGTGCCAGCAGCTTAGCTGCCGGGACGGCCCGTTACAATGAGCAGTTCTTC.

As concerns this clone: This specimen includes other DNA sequences encoding the same CDR3. The chain links TRBV18 to TRBJ1-6; D unresolved. V lost 3 bases and J 7 bases, leaving 4 bases between the germline ends. The germline gives CDR1 KGHSH, CDR2 LQKENI. The CDR3 extends over 12 amino acids. The CDR3 loop is CASSPGNSPLHF. The DNA of the CDR3 is TGTGCCAGCTCACCTGGAAATTCACCCCTCCACTTT. Full variable domain (rest looked up from reference TRBV18 and TRBJ1-6): NAGVMQNPRHLVRRRGQEARLRCSPMKGHSHVYWYRQLPEEGLKFMVYLQKENIIDESGMPKERFSAEFPKEGPSILRIQQVVRGDSAAYFCASSPGNSPLHFGNGTRLTVT.

This clone showed up just once. The genes are TRBV30 and TRBJ2-1; weak D call: TRBD1 (5 bases). The CDR3 is 13 amino acids. CDR1 and CDR2 (germline): GTSNPN, SVGIG (reference sequence). Trimming removed 5 bases at V and 3 bases at J, with 11 bases between. CDR3 DNA: TGTGCCTGGGCAGCAGGGATCTACAATGAGCAGTTCTTC. Translating it yields CAWAAGIYNEQFF.

This clone was seen a handful of times. The V and J genes are TRBV5-1 and TRBJ2-3; D might be TRBD2 (6 bases). Trimming removed 7 bases from V and 1 base from J, with 16 bases in between. This CDR3 contains 15 residues. Germline V lookup: CDR1 SGHRS, CDR2 YFSETQ. The CDR3 spells CASGTAGLGTDTQYF. DNA for the CDR3: TGCGCCAGCGGTACGGCGGGACTTGGCACAGATACGCAGTATTTT.

The chain recombines TRBV2 with TRBJ2-1, with no clear D. CDR1 is SNHLY, CDR2 FYNNEI, per germline. The CDR3 loop spans 12 amino acids. V was pared by 3 bases and J by 6 bases, with 6 bases between. The CDR3 region is CASSDPFNEQFF. The CDR3 nucleotides read TGTGCCAGCAGTGACCCCTTCAATGAGCAGTTCTTC.

Only a few counts were recorded for this clone. The chain couples TRBV10-2 to TRBJ1-2, with D possibly TRBD1 on 6 matching bases. The CDR3 sequence is 14 residues long. V was pared by 8 bases and J by 5 bases, with 18 bases between. The germline V gene has CDR1 WSHSY and CDR2 SAAADI. CDR3 region: CASLPQSTGYGYTF. The CDR3 DNA follows: TGCGCCAGCCTCCCGCAGTCCACAGGGTATGGCTACACCTTC.

The V call is TRBV4-3, the J call TRBJ2-5; 8 positions match TRBD2. Germline V gene lookup returns CDR1 LGHNA and CDR2 YSLEER. The CDR3 covers 18 residues. Trimming took 0 bases from V and 2 from J; bases not matched to a gene: 11. In DNA, the CDR3 is TGCGCCAGCAGCCAAGATCACGGCGGGAGGCCCCAGCAAGAGACCCAGTACTTC. Translating gives CASSQDHGGRPQQETQYF.

There are a few counts of this clone. The CDR3 DNA follows: TGTGCCAGCAGCTTAGGCCGAATAGCGGGAGGGAATGAGCAGTTCTTC. It codes for CASSLGRIAGGNEQFF. The V call is TRBV13, the J call TRBJ2-1; 11 bases line up with TRBD2. Per the germline V gene, CDR1 is PRHDT and CDR2 is FYEKMQ (reference sequence). V lost 0 bases, J lost 7 bases, and 5 bases stayed unmatched. This CDR3 is 16 amino acids long.